Listed below are T cell receptor beta chains from one sample, sequenced in a study of T cell responses to AZD1222 COVID-19 vaccine. Measured with immunoSEQ multiplex PCR; TCRdb has only the in-frame clones, and not every one. Here the sample spans about 83,000 clones, 85% to 95% being singletons. The sequencing here drew on peripheral blood, taken 28 days after the second AZD1222 dose. Receptors originate from an adult who received the AZD1222 COVID-19 vaccine. CDR3s include the opening cysteine and the closing phenylalanine or tryptophan. D genes are given only for firm matches. The size field is filled for only some rows; it gives once, few, many or a size class.

TRBV6-5	-	TRBJ1-2	TRBD1	14	TGTGCCAGCACCGGGACAGGGGGTAACTATGGCTACACCTTC	CASTGTGGNYGYTF
TRBV28	-	TRBJ1-2	TRBD1	14	TGTGCCAGCAGTGGGACAGGGCCGTTTCGGGGCTACACCTTC	CASSGTGPFRGYTF
TRBV5-1	once	TRBJ2-7	-	12	TGCGCCAGCAGCTCTGACAGCTACGAGCAGTACTTC	CASSSDSYEQYF
TRBV11-2	-	TRBJ2-4	-	18	TGTGCCAGCAGCTTACGAGCTCCTAATATTCTAACCAAAAACATTCAGTACTTC	CASSLRAPNILTKNIQYF
TRBV4-1	-	TRBJ2-7	TRBD1	16	TGCGCCAGCAGCCAGTCCCTCGCGGGACAGGGTTACGAGCAGTACTTC	CASSQSLAGQGYEQYF
TRBV7-6	-	TRBJ1-2	-	15	TGTGCCAGCAGCCGTCGGACGCGATCGGGCTATGGCTACACCTTC	CASSRRTRSGYGYTF
TRBV30	-	TRBJ2-3	TRBD2	13	TGTGCCTGGGGACTAGATTCTGCAGATACGCAGTATTTT	CAWGLDSADTQYF
TRBV10-3	-	TRBJ2-7	TRBD2	13	TGTGCCATCAGTGAGTCTGGGGGGGTACGTTGGTACTTC	CAISESGGVRWYF
TRBV15	-	TRBJ2-6	-	16	TGTGCCACCAGCAGGGACAGCACCTCTGGGGCCAACGTCCTGACTTTC	CATSRDSTSGANVLTF
TRBV10-1	few	TRBJ2-1	-	13	TGCGCCAGCAGTGAGTCACGACAGAATGAGCAGTTCTTC	CASSESRQNEQFF
TRBV20-1	-	TRBJ2-1	-	10	TGCAGTGCAGCCAACAATGAGCAGTTCTTC	CSAANNEQFF
TRBV5-1	-	TRBJ1-3	TRBD1	15	TGCGCCAGCAGCTTAAGCAGGGGGCCTGGAAACACCATATATTTT	CASSLSRGPGNTIYF
TRBV7-2	once	TRBJ2-7	TRBD2	15	TGTGCCAGCAGCTCGGCCTCTAGCGGGAGGGCCGAGCAGTACTTC	CASSSASSGRAEQYF
TRBV2	-	TRBJ2-5	-	14	TGTGCCAGCAGTTACCGGGACACACAAGAGACCCAGTACTTC	CASSYRDTQETQYF
TRBV4-1	-	TRBJ2-1	-	18	TGCGCCAGCAGCCAAGTAATAGGGGCGGGGAGCTCCTACAATGAGCAGTTCTTC	CASSQVIGAGSSYNEQFF
TRBV28	-	TRBJ1-2	-	14	TGTGCCAGCAGTCCTATCCGGGGGCGGGATGGCTACACCTTC	CASSPIRGRDGYTF
TRBV12-3/TRBV12-4	-	TRBJ1-3	-	13	TGTGCCAGCAGCAACACCAATGGAAACACCATATATTTT	CASSNTNGNTIYF
TRBV7-2	-	TRBJ2-7	-	14	TGTGCCAGCAGCTTAGCGGGATCGAACTACGAGCAGTACTTC	CASSLAGSNYEQYF
TRBV30	-	TRBJ1-2	-	14	TGTGCCTGGCAGCCGAGGACATGGCGCTATGGCTACACCTTC	CAWQPRTWRYGYTF
TRBV6-2/TRBV6-3	-	TRBJ2-7	TRBD1	15	TGTGCCAGCAGTACCGGGACAGGGAGACCCTACGAGCAGTACTTC	CASSTGTGRPYEQYF
TRBV27	-	TRBJ1-2	TRBD1	13	TGTGCCAGCAGTTTGTCGACAGGGGTAGGCTACACCTTC	CASSLSTGVGYTF
TRBV5-1	-	TRBJ2-6	TRBD2	20	TGCGCCAGCAGCTTGGGTCCCGCGACTAGCGGGGGCTCTGGGGCCAACGTCCTGACTTTC	CASSLGPATSGGSGANVLTF
TRBV6-5	-	TRBJ2-7	TRBD2	15	TGTGCCAGCAGCGGGAGGTCGGACTCCTCCTACGAGCAGTACTTC	CASSGRSDSSYEQYF
TRBV27	-	TRBJ1-5	-	16	TGTGCCAGCAGTCCCACCGACAAGGCAAGCAATCAGCCCCAGCATTTT	CASSPTDKASNQPQHF
TRBV5-1	-	TRBJ2-7	TRBD1	15	TGCGCCAGCAGCCTGGAGGGACAGGCGGGCTACGAGCAGTACTTC	CASSLEGQAGYEQYF
TRBV4-2	few	TRBJ2-7	TRBD2	15	TGTGCCAGCAGCCAAGGACTAGCGGGATCCTACGAGCAGTACTTC	CASSQGLAGSYEQYF
TRBV28	-	TRBJ2-1	TRBD1	15	TGTGCCAGCAGTTTCGCCGGACAGGGGACCAATGAGCAGTTCTTC	CASSFAGQGTNEQFF
TRBV2	-	TRBJ2-5	-	11	TGTGCCAGCACTGAGAAGTTTTACCAGTACTTC	CASTEKFYQYF
TRBV6-5	-	TRBJ1-4	-	15	TGTGCCAGCAGTTACCGAGGGGCGAGCGATGAAAAACTGTTTTTT	CASSYRGASDEKLFF
TRBV18	-	TRBJ1-1	-	13	TGTGCCAGCTCATTTGTCCAGGGTACTGAAGCTTTCTTT	CASSFVQGTEAFF
TRBV15	-	TRBJ2-1	-	16	TGTGCCACCAGCAGAGACGAAGGGGGGATATCGAATGAGCAGTTCTTC	CATSRDEGGISNEQFF
TRBV6-5	once	TRBJ2-7	-	16	TGTGCCAGCAGTTACTCGAGGGGGGGGCCGGCCTACGAGCAGTACTTC	CASSYSRGGPAYEQYF
TRBV27	-	TRBJ1-1	-	13	TGTGCCAGCAGTTTAAACAGAAACACTGAAGCTTTCTTT	CASSLNRNTEAFF
TRBV9	-	TRBJ2-3	-	16	TGTGCCAGCAGCGTGTCATGGGGGGATAGCACAGATACGCAGTATTTT	CASSVSWGDSTDTQYF
TRBV25-1	-	TRBJ2-7	TRBD1	14	TGTGCCAGCAGTGAATGGGGACAGCCCTACGAGCAGTACTTC	CASSEWGQPYEQYF
TRBV28	-	TRBJ1-4	TRBD1	14	TGTGCCAGCAGGCCTGACAGGGTACCCGAAAAACTGTTTTTT	CASRPDRVPEKLFF
TRBV5-1	-	TRBJ2-1	TRBD2	16	TGCGCCAGCAGCTTACCGGGACTAGCGGGAGTCAGTGAGCAGTTCTTC	CASSLPGLAGVSEQFF
TRBV19	-	TRBJ1-4	-	13	TGTGCCAGTAGTATAACCGGAGGGGAAAAACTGTTTTTT	CASSITGGEKLFF
TRBV9	-	TRBJ1-6	TRBD1	12	TGTGCCAGCAGCGCAACAGGGGAGGCCCTCCACTTT	CASSATGEALHF
TRBV27	once	TRBJ1-4	-	17	TGTGCCAGCAGCCTTTTAGGGGTCGGGGTAAAGGGACGGAAACTGTTTTTT	CASSLLGVGVKGRKLFF
TRBV28	-	TRBJ1-2	-	16	TGTGCCAGCACCTCTCCTACTCGGCCAGCCAGATATGGCTACACCTTC	CASTSPTRPARYGYTF
TRBV23-1	-	TRBJ1-6	-	16	TGCGCCAGCAGTCAAAATAGGAGCTCCTATAATTCACCCCTCCACTTT	CASSQNRSSYNSPLHF
TRBV29-1	-	TRBJ2-4	TRBD1	15	TGCAGCGTTGCAAGGCAGGGGGCCGGCAAAAACATTCAGTACTTC	CSVARQGAGKNIQYF
TRBV6-5	-	TRBJ1-2	-	15	TGTGCCAGCAGTCAATTACAGGGCGGGTTCGATGGCTACACCTTC	CASSQLQGGFDGYTF
TRBV20-1	-	TRBJ1-1	-	11	TGCAGTGCCCAGGGGCAGCACGAAGCTTTCTTT	CSAQGQHEAFF
TRBV28	-	TRBJ2-1	-	14	TGTGCCAGCAGTACCCGTCTACGAGCGAGTGAGCAGTTCTTC	CASSTRLRASEQFF
TRBV28	-	TRBJ2-6	TRBD2	17	TGTGCCAGCGGAACTAGCGGTTCAAGCTCTGGGGCCAACGTCCTGACTTTC	CASGTSGSSSGANVLTF
TRBV18	-	TRBJ2-3	-	15	TGTGCCAGCTCACTCGTAGGTGGGAGCACAGATACGCAGTATTTT	CASSLVGGSTDTQYF
TRBV28	-	TRBJ2-5	-	14	TGTGCCAGCCGGCCTGGCGGGGCTCAAGAGACCCAGTACTTC	CASRPGGAQETQYF
TRBV7-2	-	TRBJ2-7	-	14	TGTGCCAGCAGCTTGGGCCTAAGCTCCTACGAGCAGTACTTC	CASSLGLSSYEQYF
TRBV15	-	TRBJ2-1	-	13	TGTGCCACCAGCAGGACCAGTTATGGGGAGCAGTTCTTC	CATSRTSYGEQFF
TRBV5-1	-	TRBJ2-3	-	15	TGCGCCAGCAGATCCCGGGACGGATACACAGATACGCAGTATTTT	CASRSRDGYTDTQYF
TRBV15	-	TRBJ2-1	-	15	TGTGCCACCAGCAAGGGGAGGAAATCCTACAATGAGCAGTTCTTC	CATSKGRKSYNEQFF
TRBV3-1/TRBV3-2	-	TRBJ2-1	TRBD2	17	TGTGCCAGCAGCCTTATAGGACTAGCGGGCACATACAATGAGCAGTTCTTC	CASSLIGLAGTYNEQFF